The TCR beta chain under discussion was sequenced for a study of shared clonotypes between healthy human individuals (dated by TCRdb to about 2020). At the level of the whole study: Three men and a couple of women, aged 18 to 49 years, made up the cohort. Blood TCR repertoires of about five healthy adults were deeply sequenced to estimate repertoire size and the extent of clonotype sharing between individuals. For each donor, three plates each were used for CD4 naive and CD4 memory, two plates were used for CD8 naive, and one plate was used for CD8 memory. To increase sequencing depth and limit assay-specific biases, different laboratories used diverse techniques to prepare libraries and sequence TCR repertoires. Leukapheresis yielded between about 0.8 and 8.9 billion PBMCs per donor. Study-wide conclusions, independent of this receptor: Across four donors, about 4.5% of naive CD4, 3% to 3.5% of naive CD8, about 2% of memory CD4, and approximately 0.4% of memory CD8 clonotypes were shared. Larger estimated clonotype richness was generally found for naive subsets than for memory subsets. Pairwise subsampling indicated that sequencing depth was expected to affect the degree of clonotype sharing among donors. The genetic and exposure-history diversity represented was limited by the small number of donors. Sampling was restricted to blood, and TCR repertoires in tissues likely differ from the TCR repertoires found in blood. Compared with non-shared clonotypes, clonotypes shared by all four sorted-subset donors had higher generation probabilities. Rarefaction of sorted-subset datasets indicated incomplete sequencing despite the large sequencing depth.

Using the deep immunoSEQ assay, multiplex PCR amplified TCR CDR3 regions from genomic DNA. Extracted genomic DNA from each cell subset was spread evenly across all wells of several immunoSEQ 96-well plates, with each plate serving as a replicate. Each replicate PCR for sorted subsets received around 200 ng genomic DNA, equal to roughly 30,000 T cell genomes. The purified libraries were quantified using a Qubit 3.0 fluorometer, sized with a Bioanalyzer 2100, and then quantified again using the KAPA Library Quantification kit. A separate single-read 150-cycle Illumina NextSeq 550 flow cell was used to sequence each immunoSEQ 96-well plate. The original methods were these. Because the immunoSEQ output included only junctional sequences and no quality scores, the filtering could not be the same as the filtering used for full-length reads. Sequences were annotated with PyIR, a Python wrapper for IgBLAST v1.9, using IMGT germline references to assign V/J genes and CDR3. Reads were filtered out if the reads had weak V/J assignments (E-value above 1e-6), no CDR3, stop codons, out-of-frame junctions, or ambiguous translated residues. V3J clonotypes were defined as sequences sharing an identical inferred V gene, J gene, and CDR3 amino acid sequence. Percentage overlap between repertoires was computed as shared unique clonotypes divided by the size of the smaller repertoire. Repertoire richness was assessed with RTK rarefaction, the Chao1 estimator, and Recon v2.1 estimates of unobserved clonotypes. Generation probabilities for all TCRbeta clonotypes obtained by the gDNA method from a few donors were computed using OLGA. Sourced from immuneACCESS, this table was stored by TCRdb with only in-frame sequences that have V and J called. A share of the clones is absent; for the studies checked, an unresolved V gene accounts for under half, and the remainder has no known explanation. V, J and clone size are those of that table, while D and trimming were read from the DNA. Recorded for this sample are some 2,500,000 clones; under 95% of them occurred a single time. 0.36% of the sample rests with the top ten.

The donors were healthy, HIV-negative adults with no recently reported acute infections or vaccinations. All donors were Caucasian adults living in Nashville, Tennessee, USA. CD4+ T cells were enriched by magnetic negative selection, after which naive cells were positively selected on CD45RA and the negative fraction was taken as the memory subset. After blood collection by leukapheresis, PBMCs were isolated using Ficoll-Histopaque density gradient centrifugation and then cryopreserved in the vapor phase of liquid nitrogen. Purity and quantity of every magnetically sorted T cell population were checked by analytical flow cytometry. From each sorted fraction, genomic DNA was isolated and quantified by UV absorbance on a Nanodrop 2000c. V has 7 bases trimmed and J has 2 bases trimmed; junction bases matching no gene number 7. Per the germline V gene (reference sequence), SEHNR is the CDR1 and FQNEAQ is the CDR2. The CDR3 runs 15 amino acids, cysteine and phenylalanine included. Only the CDR3 region is kept as DNA, spanning 45 bases read in frame from base 1.

As concerns this clone: Its recognized antigen is unknown. No clone much larger than this one lies a single base away; base qualities are absent.

Material for sequencing was naive CD4+ T cells from PBMCs. This specimen's cell subset or site label, interpreted: CD45RA+ positively selected. The sequence was collected from a man aged 18 to 29 in good health. Some clones in this sample may be carry-over from other donors' samples. The rearrangement combines TRBV7-9 with TRBJ2-7; 11 bases in between match TRBD2. The CDR3 has the sequence CASTTGTSGTYEQYF. The DNA sequence follows: TGTGCCAGCACCACAGGGACTAGCGGTACCTACGAGCAGTACTTC.